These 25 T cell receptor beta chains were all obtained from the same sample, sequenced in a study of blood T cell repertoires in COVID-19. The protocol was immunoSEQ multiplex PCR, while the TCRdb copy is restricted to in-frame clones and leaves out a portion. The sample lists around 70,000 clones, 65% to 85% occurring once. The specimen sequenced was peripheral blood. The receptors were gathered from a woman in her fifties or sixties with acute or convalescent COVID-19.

CDR3 in amino acids: CASSQDRGLPLPTDTQYF. The CDR3 DNA reads TGCGCCAGCAGCCAAGATCGGGGACTCCCTCTCCCAACAGATACGCAGTATTTT. The chain uses TRBV4-1 and TRBJ2-3; possibly TRBD2 for D (6 bases). CDR3 length: 18 residues. CDR1 is MGHRA and CDR2 is YSYEKL in the germline V gene. V was clipped by 0 bases and J by 3 bases, with 19 bases between them.

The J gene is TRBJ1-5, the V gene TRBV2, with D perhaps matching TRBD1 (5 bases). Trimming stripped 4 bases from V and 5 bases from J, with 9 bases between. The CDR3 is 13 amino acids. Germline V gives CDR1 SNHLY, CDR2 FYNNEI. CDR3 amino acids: CASSGDSDQPQHF. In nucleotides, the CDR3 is TGTGCCAGCAGTGGCGACAGCGATCAGCCCCAGCATTTT.

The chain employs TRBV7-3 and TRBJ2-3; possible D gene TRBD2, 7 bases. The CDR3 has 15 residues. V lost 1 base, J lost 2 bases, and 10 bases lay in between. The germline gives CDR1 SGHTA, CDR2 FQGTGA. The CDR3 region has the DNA TGTGCCAGCAGCTTAAGGGGGGGCGACACAGATACGCAGTATTTT. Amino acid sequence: CASSLRGGDTDTQYF.

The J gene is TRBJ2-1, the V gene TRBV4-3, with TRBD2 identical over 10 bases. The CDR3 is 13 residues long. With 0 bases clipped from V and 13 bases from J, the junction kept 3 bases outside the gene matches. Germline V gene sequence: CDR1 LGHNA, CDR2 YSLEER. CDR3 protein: CASSQELAGSQFF. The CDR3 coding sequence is TGCGCCAGCAGCCAAGAACTAGCGGGAAGTCAGTTCTTC.

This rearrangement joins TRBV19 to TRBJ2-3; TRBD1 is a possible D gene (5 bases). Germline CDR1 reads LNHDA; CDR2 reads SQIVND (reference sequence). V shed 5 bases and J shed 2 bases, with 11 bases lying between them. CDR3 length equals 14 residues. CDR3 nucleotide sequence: TGTGCCAGTAGTGTGGACATTTACACAGATACGCAGTATTTT. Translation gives CASSVDIYTDTQYF.

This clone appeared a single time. The CDR3: CASSRDRQETQYF. The CDR3 bases are TGTGCCAGCAGCCGGGACAGGCAAGAGACCCAGTACTTC. The chain recombines TRBV7-3 with TRBJ2-5; TRBD1 matches 8 bases. V dropped 5 bases and J dropped 2; count of bases not matched to a gene: 1. The CDR3 consists of 13 residues. Per germline, CDR1 SGHTA and CDR2 FQGTGA.

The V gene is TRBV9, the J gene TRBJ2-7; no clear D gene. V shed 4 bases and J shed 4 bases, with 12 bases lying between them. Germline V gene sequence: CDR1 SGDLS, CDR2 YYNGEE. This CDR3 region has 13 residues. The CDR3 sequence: CASSSPTRYEQYF. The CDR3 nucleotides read TGTGCCAGCAGCTCCCCTACCAGGTACGAGCAGTACTTC.

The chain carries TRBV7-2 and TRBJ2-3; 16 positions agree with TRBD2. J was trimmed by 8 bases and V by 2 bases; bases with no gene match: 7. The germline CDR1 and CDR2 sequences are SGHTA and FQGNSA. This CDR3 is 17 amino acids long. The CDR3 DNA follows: TGTGCCAGCAGCTTACGGGGGACTAGCGGGAGGGAAGGTACGCAGTATTTT. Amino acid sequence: CASSLRGTSGREGTQYF.

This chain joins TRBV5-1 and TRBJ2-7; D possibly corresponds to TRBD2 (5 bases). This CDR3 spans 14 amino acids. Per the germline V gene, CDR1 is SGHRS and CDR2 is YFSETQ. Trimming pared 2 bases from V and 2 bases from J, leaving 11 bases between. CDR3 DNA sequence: TGCGCCAGCAGCTTAACGGGGTCCACCTACGAGCAGTACTTC. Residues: CASSLTGSTYEQYF. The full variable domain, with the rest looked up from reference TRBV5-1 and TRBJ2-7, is KAGVTQTPRYLIKTRGQQVTLSCSPISGHRSVSWYQQTPGQGLQFLFEYFSETQRNKGNFPGRFSGRQFSNSRSEMNVSTLELGDSALYLCASSLTGSTYEQYFGPGTRLTVT.

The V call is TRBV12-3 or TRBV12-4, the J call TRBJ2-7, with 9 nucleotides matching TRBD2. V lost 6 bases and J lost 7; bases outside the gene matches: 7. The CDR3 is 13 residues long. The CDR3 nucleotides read TGTGCCAGCAGGACTAGCGGACTAGGGGAGCAGTACTTC. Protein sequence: CASRTSGLGEQYF.

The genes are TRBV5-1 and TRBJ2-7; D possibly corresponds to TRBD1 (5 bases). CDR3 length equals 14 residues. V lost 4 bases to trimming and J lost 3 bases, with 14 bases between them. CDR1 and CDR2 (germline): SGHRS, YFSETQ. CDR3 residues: CASSKGSGNYEQYF. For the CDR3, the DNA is TGCGCCAGCAGCAAAGGATCAGGGAACTACGAGCAGTACTTC. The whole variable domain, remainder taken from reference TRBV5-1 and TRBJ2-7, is KAGVTQTPRYLIKTRGQQVTLSCSPISGHRSVSWYQQTPGQGLQFLFEYFSETQRNKGNFPGRFSGRQFSNSRSEMNVSTLELGDSALYLCASSKGSGNYEQYFGPGTRLTVT.

The CDR3 region is CASSFRGSGTEAFF. The CDR3, as DNA: TGTGCCAGCAGCTTTCGGGGTTCGGGCACTGAAGCTTTCTTT. The rearrangement uses TRBV7-9 and TRBJ1-1; no clear D. The CDR3 spans 14 residues. The germline CDR1 and CDR2 sequences are SEHNR and FQNEAQ (reference sequence). V gave up 3 bases and J gave up 4 bases, with 12 bases separating them.

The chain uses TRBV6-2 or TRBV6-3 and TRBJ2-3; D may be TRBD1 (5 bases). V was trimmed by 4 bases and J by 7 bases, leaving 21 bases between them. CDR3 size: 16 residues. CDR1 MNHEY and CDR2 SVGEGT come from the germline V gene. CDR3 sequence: CASSSPGAALVHTQYF. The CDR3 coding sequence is TGTGCCAGCAGTTCACCTGGGGCGGCCCTGGTCCATACGCAGTATTTT.

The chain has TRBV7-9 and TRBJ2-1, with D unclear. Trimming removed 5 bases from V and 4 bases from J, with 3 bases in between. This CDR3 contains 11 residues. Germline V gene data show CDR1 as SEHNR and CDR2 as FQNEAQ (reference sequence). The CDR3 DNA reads TGTGCCAGCAGCCATTACAATGAGCAGTTCTTC. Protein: CASSHYNEQFF.

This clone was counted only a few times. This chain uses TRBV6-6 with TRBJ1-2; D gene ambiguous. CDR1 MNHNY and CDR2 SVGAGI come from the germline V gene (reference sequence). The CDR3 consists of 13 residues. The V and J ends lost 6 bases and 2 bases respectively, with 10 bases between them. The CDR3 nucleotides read TGTGCCAGCAGCCTAGACCAGAACTATGGCTACACCTTC. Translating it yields CASSLDQNYGYTF.

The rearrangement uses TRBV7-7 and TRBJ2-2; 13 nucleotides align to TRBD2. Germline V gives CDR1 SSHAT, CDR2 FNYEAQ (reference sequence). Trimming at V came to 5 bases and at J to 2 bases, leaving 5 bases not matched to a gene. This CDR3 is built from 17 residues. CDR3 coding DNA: TGTGCCAGCAGCCGGTGGACTAGCGGGAGCAACACCGGGGAGCTGTTTTTT. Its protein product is CASSRWTSGSNTGELFF.

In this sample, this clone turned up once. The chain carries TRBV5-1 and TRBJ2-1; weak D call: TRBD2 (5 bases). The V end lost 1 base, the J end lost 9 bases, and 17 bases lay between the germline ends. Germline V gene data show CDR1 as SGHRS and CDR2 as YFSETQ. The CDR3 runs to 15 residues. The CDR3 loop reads CASSLNTQEGGEQFF. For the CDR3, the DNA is TGCGCCAGCAGCTTGAACACGCAAGAGGGTGGTGAGCAGTTCTTC.

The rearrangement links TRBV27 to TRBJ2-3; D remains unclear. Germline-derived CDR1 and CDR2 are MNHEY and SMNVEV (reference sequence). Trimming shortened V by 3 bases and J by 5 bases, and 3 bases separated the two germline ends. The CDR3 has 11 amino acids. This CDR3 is CASSFGDTQYF. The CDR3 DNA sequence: TGTGCCAGCAGTTTCGGAGATACGCAGTATTTT.

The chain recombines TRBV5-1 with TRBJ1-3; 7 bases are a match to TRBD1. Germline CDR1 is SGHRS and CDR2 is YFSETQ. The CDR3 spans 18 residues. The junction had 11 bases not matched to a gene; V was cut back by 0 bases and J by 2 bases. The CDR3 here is CASSLEGGAVLTGNTIYF. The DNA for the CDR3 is TGCGCCAGCAGCTTGGAAGGGGGCGCGGTTCTAACTGGAAACACCATATATTTT.

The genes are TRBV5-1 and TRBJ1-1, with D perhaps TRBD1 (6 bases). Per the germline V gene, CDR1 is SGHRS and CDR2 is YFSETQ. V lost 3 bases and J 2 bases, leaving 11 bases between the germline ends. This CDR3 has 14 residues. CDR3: CASSSDRYNTEAFF. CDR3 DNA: TGCGCCAGCAGCTCCGACAGGTATAACACTGAAGCTTTCTTT.

The DNA of the CDR3 is TGTGCCAGCAGTGTGGCACCTAGCGGCGAGCAGTACTTC. It translates to CASSVAPSGEQYF. This chain uses TRBV2 with TRBJ2-7; 7 bases are shared with TRBD2. CDR3 length equals 13 residues. The germline V gene encodes CDR1 SNHLY and CDR2 FYNNEI. V trimming: 4 bases; J trimming: 6 bases; junction bases outside the gene matches: 6.

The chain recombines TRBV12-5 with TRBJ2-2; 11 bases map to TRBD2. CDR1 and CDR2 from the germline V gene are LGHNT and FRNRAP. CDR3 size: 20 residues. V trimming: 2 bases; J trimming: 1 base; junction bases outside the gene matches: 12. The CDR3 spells CASGLTRGLAGGQNTGELFF. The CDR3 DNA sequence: TGTGCTAGTGGTTTGACCAGGGGCCTAGCGGGGGGCCAGAACACCGGGGAGCTGTTTTTT.

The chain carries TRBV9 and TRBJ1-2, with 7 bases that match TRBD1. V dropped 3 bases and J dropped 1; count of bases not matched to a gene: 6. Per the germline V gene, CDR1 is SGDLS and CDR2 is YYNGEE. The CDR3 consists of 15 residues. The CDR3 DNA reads TGTGCCAGCAGCGACCGGGACAGAGGTAACTATGGCTACACCTTC. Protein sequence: CASSDRDRGNYGYTF.

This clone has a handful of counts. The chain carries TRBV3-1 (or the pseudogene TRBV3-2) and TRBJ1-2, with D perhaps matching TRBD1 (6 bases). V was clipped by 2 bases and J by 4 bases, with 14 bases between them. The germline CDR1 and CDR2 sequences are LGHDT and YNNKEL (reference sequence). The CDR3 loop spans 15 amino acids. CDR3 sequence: CASSQFPTGTYGYTF. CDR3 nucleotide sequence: TGTGCCAGCAGCCAATTTCCAACAGGGACCTATGGCTACACCTTC.

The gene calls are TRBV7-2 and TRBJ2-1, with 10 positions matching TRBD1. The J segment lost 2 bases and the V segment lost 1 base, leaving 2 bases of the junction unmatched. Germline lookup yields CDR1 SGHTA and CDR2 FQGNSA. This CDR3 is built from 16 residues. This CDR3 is CASSLGGTGAYNEQFF. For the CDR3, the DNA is TGTGCCAGCAGCTTAGGGGGGACAGGGGCCTACAATGAGCAGTTCTTC.